This paragraph covers one TCR beta chain sequence. Its target is unknown. The data belong to a study of radiotherapy plus CTLA-4 blockade in lung cancer. Overall study results and limits: Blood-borne expansion of tumor-derived TCR clones followed radiotherapy plus ipilimumab.

Profiled with immunoSEQ multiplex PCR; TCRdb holds only in-frame clones, not every one. The table shows 100,000 to 150,000 clones, with approximately 90% occurring only once. The germline CDR1 and CDR2 sequences are SGHDT and YYEEEE. Trimming at V came to 4 bases and at J to 2 bases, leaving 9 bases not matched to a gene. The CDR3 covers 16 residues. The TCR originated in a human donor with non-small cell lung cancer that progressed on radiotherapy plus ipilimumab. Source: peripheral blood, taken from a patient treated with radiotherapy plus ipilimumab. This chain links TRBV5-6 with TRBJ2-5, with 9 bases matching TRBD1. The CDR3 here is CASSRGTGKGQETQYF. The CDR3 coding sequence is TGTGCCAGCAGCCGCGGGACAGGGAAGGGACAAGAGACCCAGTACTTC.